A single sample gave rise to the 20 T cell receptor beta chains below, sequenced in a study of blood T cell repertoires in COVID-19. Assay used: immunoSEQ multiplex PCR; TCRdb lists only in-frame clones, some missing. The table has some 150,000 clones, under 90% seen once; the top ten hold about 8.4%. The sequenced material came from peripheral blood. These TCRs come from a woman aged 60-70 years with active or convalescent COVID-19.

V and J are TRBV7-2 and TRBJ1-1, with 7 positions matching TRBD1. Unmatched junction bases numbered 4, after V lost 6 bases and J lost 0 bases. Germline CDR1 and CDR2: SGHTA and FQGNSA. This CDR3 comprises 14 residues. The chain's CDR3 is CASSWDSMNTEAFF. CDR3 bases: TGTGCCAGCAGTTGGGACAGCATGAACACTGAAGCTTTCTTT.

The genes are TRBV12-3 or TRBV12-4 and TRBJ1-1, with unresolved D. CDR3 length: 12 residues. The V end was cut by 7 bases, the J end by 1 base, with 7 bases between. This chain's CDR3 is CASTHGNTEAFF. The CDR3 nucleotides are TGTGCCAGCACCCACGGGAACACTGAAGCTTTCTTT.

This clone was seen more than once but under ten times. The chain uses TRBV7-9 and TRBJ2-7, with D hard to call. CDR3 length: 13 residues. The germline V and J ends were trimmed by 2 bases and 6 bases, with 11 bases remaining between them. Germline CDR1 SEHNR, CDR2 FQNEAQ (reference sequence). The CDR3 DNA reads as TGTGCCAGCAGCTTACTCGGGTCGGGCGAGCAGTACTTC. Encoded protein: CASSLLGSGEQYF.

This chain uses TRBV6-1 with TRBJ2-7; 9 bases match TRBD1. CDR3 length: 15 amino acids. Germline values: CDR1 MNHNS, CDR2 SASEGT. Trimming removed 0 bases from V and 6 bases from J; junction bases left unmatched: 6. CDR3 region: CASSEATGQGFEQYV. The CDR3 bases are TGTGCCAGCAGTGAAGCAACAGGACAGGGGTTCGAGCAGTACGTC.

The genes are TRBV6-2 or TRBV6-3 and TRBJ2-3, with 8 bases fitting TRBD2. The V segment lost 7 bases and the J segment 2 bases; nucleotides outside the gene matches: 11. There are 16 residues in the CDR3. The germline V gene encodes CDR1 MNHEY and CDR2 SVGEGT. The CDR3 coding sequence is TGTGCCAGCACCCCGGGGGGGCTTGCGCCCACAGATACGCAGTATTTT. Translated, it gives CASTPGGLAPTDTQYF.

The V call is TRBV28, the J call TRBJ1-5, with D maybe TRBD1 (5 bases). Trimming left V 5 bases short and J 7 bases short, with 9 bases between. This CDR3 contains 12 residues. CDR1 MDHEN and CDR2 SYDVKM come from the germline V gene. DNA of the CDR3: TGTGCCAGCAGTCGCGGGGGGCAGCCCCAGCATTTT. This gives the protein CASSRGGQPQHF.

The rearrangement joins TRBV10-2 to TRBJ1-2; TRBD1 matches at 9 bases. Germline loops: CDR1 WSHSY, CDR2 SAAADI. The trim removed 3 bases at V and 6 bases at J, leaving 5 bases unmatched. The CDR3 loop spans 14 amino acids. The CDR3 DNA reads TGCGCCAGCAGTGACCGGGACAGGGTTCATGGCTACACCTTC. This encodes CASSDRDRVHGYTF.

CDR3 in amino acids: CASSPTGVIAEAFF. The CDR3, as DNA: TGTGCCAGCAGCCCCACAGGGGTGATCGCTGAAGCTTTCTTT. This chain uses TRBV3-1 (or the pseudogene TRBV3-2) with TRBJ1-1; 7 positions match TRBD1. CDR3 length: 14 residues. Losses at the gene ends were 4 bases for V and 6 bases for J; bases not matched to a gene: 8. Germline V CDR1 and CDR2: LGHDT, YNNKEL (reference sequence).

The V call is TRBV2, the J call TRBJ1-5; TRBD1 is a possible D gene (6 bases). V was pared by 7 bases and J by 7 bases, with 17 bases between. CDR3 length: 14 amino acids. Germline loops: CDR1 SNHLY, CDR2 FYNNEI. CDR3 nucleotides: TGTGCCAGCACCGAAGGGGGGGGCGGCCAGCCCCAGCATTTT. Amino acid sequence: CASTEGGGGQPQHF.

The genes are TRBV3-1 (or the pseudogene TRBV3-2) and TRBJ2-3; 8 bases are a match to TRBD2. The CDR3 has 16 amino acids. Germline CDR1 is LGHDT and CDR2 is YNNKEL (reference sequence). With 5 bases clipped from V and 2 bases from J, the junction kept 9 bases outside the gene matches. DNA of the CDR3: TGTGCCAGCAGCTCCCAGCGGGGGTCAAACACAGATACGCAGTATTTT. As protein: CASSSQRGSNTDTQYF.

This clone was observed a single time. The chain employs TRBV28 and TRBJ1-2; D not certain. Germline V gene lookup returns CDR1 MDHEN and CDR2 SYDVKM. This CDR3 is built from 15 residues. Trimming left V 2 bases short and J 2 bases short, with 12 bases between. CDR3 region: CASSLPGFRNYGYTF. Here the CDR3 DNA reads TGTGCCAGCAGTTTACCCGGGTTCAGAAACTATGGCTACACCTTC.

V is TRBV5-1 and J is TRBJ1-1; possibly TRBD1 for D (5 bases). With 5 bases removed from V and 10 bases from J, the gap between germline ends came to 27 bases. CDR1 is SGHRS, CDR2 YFSETQ, per germline. This CDR3 contains 16 residues. The CDR3 DNA is TGCGCCAGCAGACCCACAGGAGAGCAGAGAACGTTGGGAGCTTTCTTT. Amino acids: CASRPTGEQRTLGAFF. The complete variable domain, with remaining parts taken from reference TRBV5-1 and TRBJ1-1, reads KAGVTQTPRYLIKTRGQQVTLSCSPISGHRSVSWYQQTPGQGLQFLFEYFSETQRNKGNFPGRFSGRQFSNSRSEMNVSTLELGDSALYLCASRPTGEQRTLGAFFGQGTRLTVV.

The chain uses TRBV5-8 and TRBJ2-3; 8 positions agree with TRBD1. V was pared by 4 bases and J by 6 bases, with 7 bases of the junction left unmatched. The V gene's germline CDR1 is SGHTS and CDR2 YDEGEE. This CDR3 is 14 amino acids long. The CDR3 protein is CASSPGQGGDTQYF. The CDR3 DNA reads TGTGCCAGCAGCCCTGGACAGGGTGGGGATACGCAGTATTTT.

V and J are TRBV7-2 and TRBJ1-5; no reliable D call. Germline CDR1 reads SGHTA; CDR2 reads FQGNSA. CDR3 length: 13 residues. V lost 3 bases, J lost 6 bases, and 9 bases lay in between. CDR3 bases: TGTGCCAGCAGCTTCTCAGGTGTTCAGCCCCAGCATTTT. Amino acids: CASSFSGVQPQHF.

This chain connects TRBV19 to TRBJ2-5, with TRBD2 identical over 10 bases. The CDR3 spans 15 residues. Germline V gene lookup returns CDR1 LNHDA and CDR2 SQIVND (reference sequence). Trimming removed 5 bases from V and 4 bases from J; junction bases left unmatched: 7. CDR3 loop: CASSPRLAGPETQYF. The CDR3 bases are TGTGCCAGTAGTCCACGACTAGCGGGCCCAGAGACCCAGTACTTC.

V gene TRBV28 combines with J gene TRBJ1-5, with 9 nucleotides matching TRBD1. V gave up 1 base and J gave up 1 base; unmatched junction bases: 8. CDR1 is MDHEN, CDR2 SYDVKM, per germline. The CDR3 spans 18 residues. The CDR3 DNA follows: TGTGCCAGCAGTTTATTCAGGGCGACAGGGGGGAGCAATCAGCCCCAGCATTTT. This translates into CASSLFRATGGSNQPQHF.

The V gene is TRBV4-1, the J gene TRBJ2-3; 13 bases match TRBD2. J lost 5 bases, V lost 0 bases, and 8 bases had no gene match. Germline CDR1 MGHRA, CDR2 YSYEKL. This CDR3 comprises 18 residues. The DNA for the CDR3 is TGCGCCAGCAGCCAAGATCGCACTAGCGGGGGGGCCAGAGATACGCAGTATTTT. It encodes CASSQDRTSGGARDTQYF.

This clone has only a few counts. The chain links TRBV15 to TRBJ2-1; 7 bases align to TRBD2. Trimming took 0 bases from V and 4 from J; bases not matched to a gene: 18. From germline, CDR1 is LNHNV and CDR2 YYDKDF (reference sequence). This CDR3 region has 20 residues. For the CDR3, the DNA is TGTGCCACCAGCAGAGATCTGGTAGGGGCGGGAGTTTCCCTTTACAATGAGCAGTTCTTC. It codes for CATSRDLVGAGVSLYNEQFF. Variable domain in full (rest from reference TRBV15 and TRBJ2-1): DAMVIQNPRYQVTQFGKPVTLSCSQTLNHNVMYWYQQKSSQAPKLLFHYYDKDFNNEADTPDNFQSRRPNTSFCFLDIRSPGLGDTAMYLCATSRDLVGAGVSLYNEQFFGPGTRLTVL.

This clone appeared a few times. The chain combines TRBV10-1 with TRBJ1-1; D possibly corresponds to TRBD1 (5 bases). The CDR3 has 14 amino acids. Trimming pared 3 bases from V and 3 bases from J, leaving 11 bases between. Germline assignment: CDR1 WNHNN and CDR2 SYGVQD (reference sequence). The CDR3 region is CASSEAGRDTEAFF. In DNA, the CDR3 is TGCGCCAGCAGTGAAGCAGGCAGGGACACTGAAGCTTTCTTT.

The chain has TRBV5-1 and TRBJ2-2, with 9 bases aligning to TRBD2. CDR1 SGHRS and CDR2 YFSETQ come from the germline V gene. The CDR3 runs 19 residues. With V trimmed by 3 bases and J by 2 bases, 14 bases remained unmatched. The CDR3 loop reads CASSSDWGSGGTNTGELFF. The CDR3 DNA follows: TGCGCCAGCAGCTCCGATTGGGGTAGCGGGGGCACTAACACCGGGGAGCTGTTTTTT.